These 8 T cell receptor beta chains originate from one sample sequenced in a study of OX40 agonist ivuxolimab in advanced cancers. Sequencing used immunoSEQ multiplex PCR; TCRdb keeps in-frame clones, though not all of them. Of roughly 43,000 clones listed, 70% to 85% are singletons. The sequenced sample was CD4+ or CD8+ T cells sorted from blood, obtained in a trial of the OX40 agonist ivuxolimab. Every receptor here comes from an adult with an advanced solid tumor such as melanoma, head and neck, liver or kidney cancer.

The rearrangement uses TRBV18 and TRBJ2-1, with TRBD2 as a possible D gene (6 bases). Germline lookup yields CDR1 KGHSH and CDR2 LQKENI. Trimming left V 6 bases short and J 1 base short, with 7 bases between. The length of the CDR3 is 13 residues. Here the CDR3 reads CASSAGSYNEQFF. The CDR3 coding sequence is TGTGCCAGCTCCGCGGGGTCCTACAATGAGCAGTTCTTC. Full variable domain (remainder filled in from reference TRBV18 and TRBJ2-1): NAGVMQNPRHLVRRRGQEARLRCSPMKGHSHVYWYRQLPEEGLKFMVYLQKENIIDESGMPKERFSAEFPKEGPSILRIQQVVRGDSAAYFCASSAGSYNEQFFGPGTRLTVL.

This chain connects TRBV11-3 to TRBJ1-6; D unresolved. Germline V gene sequence: CDR1 SGHNT, CDR2 YENEEA. V was clipped by 5 bases and J by 7 bases, with 12 bases between them. The CDR3 totals 14 residues. Here the CDR3 reads CASSLEGVNSPLHF. The CDR3 DNA sequence: TGTGCCAGCAGCCTGGAGGGCGTAAATTCACCCCTCCACTTT.

In this sample, this clone turned up once. The chain couples TRBV2 to TRBJ2-2; D might be TRBD1 (6 bases). The CDR3 sequence is 14 residues long. The germline V and J ends were trimmed by 5 bases and 4 bases, with 11 bases remaining between them. The germline V gene encodes CDR1 SNHLY and CDR2 FYNNEI. Here the CDR3 DNA reads TGTGCCAGCAGTAGTCAGGGGTTCACCGGGGAGCTGTTTTTT. Translation: CASSSQGFTGELFF.

This chain joins TRBV5-6 and TRBJ1-3; D may be TRBD1 (5 bases). Trimming removed 4 bases from V and 0 bases from J, with 14 bases in between. The germline V gene encodes CDR1 SGHDT and CDR2 YYEEEE. CDR3 length: 16 residues. CDR3 sequence (DNA): TGTGCCAGCAGCGAATCCAGGGTTCCCTCTGGAAACACCATATATTTT. Its protein is CASSESRVPSGNTIYF.

The rearrangement links TRBV6-1 to TRBJ1-1; possibly TRBD1 for D (5 bases). Trimming took off 8 bases at V and 4 bases at J, with 14 bases between the two ends. The CDR3 length is 13 residues. Germline CDR1 reads MNHNS; CDR2 reads SASEGT. DNA for the CDR3: TGTGCCAGCGATAGGGGACGGGGCACTGAAGCTTTCTTT. It yields the protein CASDRGRGTEAFF.

The chain carries TRBV19 and TRBJ1-2; D not resolved. The V end was cut by 6 bases, the J end by 4 bases, with 18 bases between. From germline, CDR1 is LNHDA and CDR2 SQIVND (reference sequence). CDR3 length equals 15 residues. CDR3 amino acids: CASSGSLELGYGYTF. CDR3 sequence (DNA): TGTGCCAGTAGCGGTTCACTCGAGCTTGGCTATGGCTACACCTTC. Variable domain in full (rest from reference TRBV19 and TRBJ1-2): DGGITQSPKYLFRKEGQNVTLSCEQNLNHDAMYWYRQDPGQGLRLIYYSQIVNDFQKGDIAEGYSVSREKKESFPLTVTSAQKNPTAFYLCASSGSLELGYGYTFGSGTRLTVV.

The J gene is TRBJ1-6, the V gene TRBV30; the D gene is possibly TRBD1 (6 bases). Between the trimmed V and J ends, which lost 0 bases and 5 bases, there was a span of 11 bases. In germline, CDR1 is GTSNPN, CDR2 SVGIG (reference sequence). This CDR3 is built from 15 residues. The CDR3 protein is CAWSVRGPDNSPLHF. The CDR3 region has the DNA TGTGCCTGGAGTGTACGGGGGCCGGATAATTCACCCCTCCACTTT.

This chain connects TRBV5-1 to TRBJ2-1, with D possibly TRBD2 on 7 matching bases. V was cut by 3 bases and J by 10 bases, with 17 bases left in between. Germline CDR1 is SGHRS and CDR2 is YFSETQ. The CDR3 runs to 14 residues. CDR3 sequence: CASSWTRQAGEQFF. The CDR3, as DNA: TGCGCCAGCAGCTGGACTAGACAGGCGGGCGAGCAGTTCTTC.